This T cell receptor (beta chain) was identified during a study of blood T cell repertoires in COVID-19. V gave up 5 bases and J gave up 9 bases; unmatched junction bases: 15. The CDR3 length is 15 residues. The V gene's germline CDR1 is LNHDA and CDR2 SQIVND (reference sequence). Original data processing: From reference gene primer amplification, estimates of nucleated cell counts were derived. Generated by immunoSEQ multiplex PCR, the TCRdb table keeps only in-frame clones and is missing some. V and J calls plus clone size are reproduced from that table; the DNA served to infer D and trimming. The table has under 150,000 clones, 85% seen once.

The TCR sequence derives from a man aged 35 to 55 with acute or convalescent COVID-19. The sample comprised peripheral blood. The chain combines TRBV19 with TRBJ2-5, with TRBD1 identical over 7 bases. The CDR3 sequence is CASSLRDSIGAAQYF. The CDR3 DNA sequence: TGTGCCAGTAGTCTCCGGGACAGCATTGGGGCGGCCCAGTACTTC. Drawing the rest from reference TRBV19 and TRBJ2-5, the complete variable domain is DGGITQSPKYLFRKEGQNVTLSCEQNLNHDAMYWYRQDPGQGLRLIYYSQIVNDFQKGDIAEGYSVSREKKESFPLTVTSAQKNPTAFYLCASSLRDSIGAAQYFGPGTRLLVL.